The next 19 T cell receptor beta chains were all read from a single sample in a study of vaccination and CD4 T cells after COVID-19. As to treatment: roughly ten-day PBMC culture with coronavirus spike peptide pools or control peptides (ViraFEST assay). Cultured CD4+ T cell DNA was sequenced using the Oncomine TCR Beta short-read assay. TCRdb reprocessed the PCR reads via MiXCR and lists one record per CDR3 protein. The data show about 6,600 distinct CDR3 sequences, approximately 21% seen once. Their antigens remain unidentified. Sequences were derived from CD4+ T cells from blood, cultured in vitro, sampled after SARS-CoV-2 vaccination. These receptors were taken from a human donor who had recovered from COVID-19.

The V gene is TRBV15, the J gene TRBJ2-3; D possibly uses TRBD1 or TRBD2 (6 bases each). CDR1 is LNHNV and CDR2 is YYDKDF in the germline V gene (reference sequence). The CDR3 loop spans 16 amino acids. V lost 0 bases to trimming and J lost 6 bases, with 16 bases between them. The CDR3 loop is CATSREGWGAKDTQYF. The CDR3 DNA reads as TGTGCCACCAGCAGAGAAGGATGGGGGGCGAAGGATACGCAGTATTTT.

The chain combines TRBV7-2 with TRBJ1-5; no definite D call. The V end lost 1 base, the J end lost 5 bases, and 9 bases lay between the germline ends. Germline V gives CDR1 SGHTA, CDR2 FQGNSA. The CDR3 has 14 residues. Here the CDR3 reads CASSLDFRDQPQHF. CDR3 DNA sequence: TGTGCCAGCAGCTTAGATTTTAGGGATCAGCCCCAGCATTTT. Looking up the rest from reference TRBV7-2 and TRBJ1-5 gives the full variable domain: GAGVSQSPSNKVTEKGKDVELRCDPISGHTALYWYRQSLGQGLEFLIYFQGNSAPDKSGLPSDRFSAERTGGSVSTLTIQRTQQEDSAVYLCASSLDFRDQPQHFGDGTRLSIL.

The chain carries TRBV10-3 and TRBJ1-1; D not certain. This CDR3 is 14 amino acids long. Trimming cost V 0 bases and J 0 bases, with 5 bases left between them. Germline assignment: CDR1 ENHRY and CDR2 SYGVKD. Here the CDR3 reads CAISESGMNTEAFF. The CDR3 DNA is TGTGCCATCAGTGAGTCTGGGATGAACACTGAAGCTTTCTTT.

V is TRBV6-2 or TRBV6-3 and J is TRBJ2-6; a possible D gene is TRBD2 (5 bases). CDR3 length equals 14 residues. Trimming stripped 8 bases from V and 3 bases from J, with 11 bases between. Germline lookup yields CDR1 MNHEY and CDR2 SVGEGT. In DNA, the CDR3 is TGTGCCAGCTTGGAGGCCGGTGGGGCCAACGTCCTGACTTTC. Its translation is CASLEAGGANVLTF.

Only a few counts were recorded for this clonotype. J is TRBJ2-1 and V is TRBV6-4, with TRBD2 identical over 12 bases. Unmatched junction bases numbered 6, after V lost 6 bases and J lost 6 bases. Germline V lookup: CDR1 MRHNA, CDR2 SNTAGT. The CDR3 has 15 amino acids. The CDR3 DNA reads TGTGCCAGCAGCCTAGCGGGAGGGGAAGGCAATGAGCAGTTCTTC. Protein product: CASSLAGGEGNEQFF.

By share of the sample, this clonotype is medium-sized. The chain uses TRBV7-9 and TRBJ1-2, with a possible D match to TRBD1 (6 bases). Trimming cost V 1 base and J 4 bases, with 10 bases left between them. The germline gives CDR1 SEHNR, CDR2 FQNEAQ (reference sequence). The length of the CDR3 is 14 residues. CDR3 loop: CASSLVGGGYGYTF. DNA for the CDR3: TGTGCCAGCAGCTTAGTAGGGGGAGGCTATGGCTACACCTTC.

In its sample, this clonotype ranks as medium-sized (0.01 to 0.1%). DNA for the CDR3: TGTGCCACCAGCATGAGTGGTTCACCCCTCCACTTT. Protein sequence: CATSMSGSPLHF. The chain couples TRBV15 to TRBJ1-6; D remains unclear. The CDR3 is 12 residues long. Trimming cost V 4 bases and J 9 bases, with 7 bases left between them. Germline V gives CDR1 LNHNV, CDR2 YYDKDF (reference sequence).

Points on this clonotype: This may be a read error, as it is one base from a much larger clone. CDR3: CVSIGQGGEQYF. CDR3 bases: TGTGTCAGCATTGGACAGGGTGGCGAGCAGTACTTC. The chain uses TRBV28 and TRBJ2-7; 8 bases are a match to TRBD1. CDR3 length equals 12 residues. Germline V gene data show CDR1 as MDHEN and CDR2 as SYDVKM.

Relative to its sample, this clonotype is medium-sized. This chain uses TRBV19 with TRBJ2-5; TRBD2 matches at 7 bases. From germline, CDR1 is LNHDA and CDR2 SQIVND (reference sequence). The CDR3 totals 12 residues. Trimming at V came to 6 bases and at J to 9 bases, leaving 7 bases not matched to a gene. This CDR3 reads CASSPGGGAQYF. CDR3 nucleotides: TGTGCCAGTAGCCCCGGGGGAGGGGCCCAGTACTTC.

The chain has TRBV6-1 and TRBJ1-1; D is undetermined. Trimming stripped 6 bases from V and 3 bases from J, with 8 bases between. CDR1 MNHNS and CDR2 SASEGT come from the germline V gene. This CDR3 has 12 amino acids. CDR3 nucleotides: TGTGCCAGCAGCGGATTCGACACTGAAGCTTTCTTT. Its protein product is CASSGFDTEAFF.

The chain uses TRBV10-3 and TRBJ1-6, with D uncertain. CDR1 is ENHRY and CDR2 is SYGVKD in the germline V gene. V lost 1 base to trimming and J lost 4 bases, with 5 bases between them. The CDR3 covers 14 residues. The CDR3 here is CAISELGYNSPLHF. CDR3 bases: TGTGCCATCAGTGAGTTGGGGTATAATTCACCCCTCCACTTT.

This clonotype is classed as medium-sized. The genes are TRBV20-1 and TRBJ1-2; D is undetermined. The CDR3 runs 15 residues. Trimming stripped 6 bases from V and 10 bases from J, with 27 bases between. Germline CDR1 and CDR2: DFQATT and SNEGSKA (reference sequence). The CDR3: CSATNHRRPVNDYTF. Written as DNA, the CDR3 is TGCAGTGCCACAAACCATAGACGGCCCGTCAACGACTACACCTTC.

In the case of this clonotype: This clone may be a read error of a much larger clone one base away. The gene calls are TRBV20-1 and TRBJ1-6; maybe TRBD1 (6 bases). The CDR3 contains 15 residues. The germline V gene encodes CDR1 DFQATT and CDR2 SNEGSKA (reference sequence). The DNA for the CDR3 is TGCAGTGCTAGGGCACAGGGTGGTTACAATTCACCCCTCTACTTT. This gives the protein CSARAQGGYNSPLYF.

This sequence joins TRBV19 and TRBJ1-6; a weak D match, TRBD1 (5 bases). Trimming left V 8 bases short and J 9 bases short, with 14 bases between. Germline CDR1 LNHDA, CDR2 SQIVND (reference sequence). The CDR3 spans 13 residues. Written as DNA, the CDR3 is TGTGCCAGTCATCAGGGTGGTAGTTCACCCCTCCACTTT. It encodes CASHQGGSSPLHF.

With respect to this clonotype: The junction shows a germline mismatch at one end, possibly a read error. This chain uses TRBV7-7 with TRBJ2-7; D remains ambiguous. The CDR3 is 15 amino acids. Germline assignment: CDR1 SSHAT and CDR2 FNYEAQ (reference sequence). The CDR3 DNA sequence: TGTGCTAGCACATCTCCCGCGCAGGCCTCCTACGAGCAGTACTTC. It specifies CASTSPAQASYEQYF.

In its sample, this clonotype was seen a few times. This chain uses TRBV11-2 with TRBJ2-1; D call uncertain. The germline V gene encodes CDR1 SGHAT and CDR2 FQNNGV. Trimming shortened V by 3 bases and J by 2 bases, and 8 bases separated the two germline ends. The CDR3 contains 14 residues. The CDR3 protein is CASSFMGTYNEQFF. The CDR3, as DNA: TGTGCCAGCAGCTTTATGGGGACCTACAATGAGCAGTTCTTC.

By sample fraction, this clonotype is medium-sized. The chain links TRBV10-3 to TRBJ2-5; D unresolved. CDR3 length: 13 amino acids. The V gene's germline CDR1 is ENHRY and CDR2 SYGVKD. Trimming removed 0 bases from V and 11 bases from J, with 13 bases in between. The CDR3 DNA follows: TGTGCCATCAGTGAGTCGCCCATGAGGTTTCAGTACTTC. Translation gives CAISESPMRFQYF.

The chain carries TRBV9 and TRBJ2-7; D may be TRBD1 or TRBD2 (6 bases each). Germline CDR1 and CDR2: SGDLS and YYNGEE. Trimming took off 0 bases at V and 0 bases at J, with 10 bases between the two ends. This CDR3 comprises 15 residues. CDR3 sequence: CASSVGGASSYEQYF. CDR3 nucleotide sequence: TGTGCCAGCAGCGTAGGGGGGGCGAGCTCCTACGAGCAGTACTTC.

On this clonotype itself: One end of the junction does not line up with germline, which may come from a read error. The CDR3 sequence is CSATQTGSGGDNGQFF. The CDR3 DNA reads TGCAGTGCTACCCAGACAGGGTCGGGGGGTGACAATGGGCAGTTCTTC. This chain links TRBV20-1 with TRBJ2-1; possibly TRBD1 or TRBD2 for D (7 bases each). Germline CDR1 DFQATT, CDR2 SNEGSKA (reference sequence). The CDR3 spans 16 residues.